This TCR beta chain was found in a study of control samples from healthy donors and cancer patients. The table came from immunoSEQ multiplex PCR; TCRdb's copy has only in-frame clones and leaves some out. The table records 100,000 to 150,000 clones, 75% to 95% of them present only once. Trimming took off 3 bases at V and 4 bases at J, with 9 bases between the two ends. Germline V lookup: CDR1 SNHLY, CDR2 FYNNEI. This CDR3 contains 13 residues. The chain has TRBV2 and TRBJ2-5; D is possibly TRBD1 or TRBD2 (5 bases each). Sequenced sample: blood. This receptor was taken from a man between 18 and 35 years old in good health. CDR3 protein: CASSEGVGETQYF. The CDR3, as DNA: TGTGCCAGCAGTGAGGGGGTCGGAGAGACCCAGTACTTC.